This T cell receptor (beta chain) was recovered during a study of shared clonotypes between healthy human individuals. Running of the assay took place at deep level. Methods used by the authors: Because ImmunoSEQ provided only junction sequences with no quality scores, the filtering differed. Sequencing used immunoSEQ multiplex PCR; TCRdb keeps in-frame clones, though not all of them. That table furnishes V, J and clone size, whereas the DNA furnished D and trimming. The repertoire has about a million clones, 76% of them found once; the top ten carry about 1.5%. Study-wide findings and caveats: Researchers sampled blood only, noting tissue repertoires likely differ. A small donor pool kept down the genetic and exposure-history diversity that was represented.

Worth noting for this clone: As yet, its antigen is unknown.

Germline CDR1 and CDR2: SNHLY and FYNNEI. The CDR3 contains 15 residues. The V and J ends lost 5 bases and 0 bases, in that order; junction bases with no gene match: 2. The sequencing sample was made of memory CD4+ T cells sorted from blood. The subset: CD45RA-negative fraction. V is TRBV2 and J is TRBJ1-4; 8 bases are shared with TRBD1. The TCR was taken from a man younger than 35 in good health. CDR3 sequence: CASSQDRATNEKLFF. The CDR3 region has the DNA TGTGCCAGCAGTCAGGACAGGGCAACTAATGAAAAACTGTTTTTT.